Below are 27 T cell receptor beta chains sequenced from a single sample in a study of cytomegalovirus exposure and HLA in healthy donors. 13 Jbeta primers and 60 Vbeta primers were used for the PCR. Profiled with immunoSEQ multiplex PCR; TCRdb holds only in-frame clones, not every one. The repertoire has approximately 200,000 clones, roughly four fifths of them found once; the top ten carry 6.5%. Sequenced input: PBMCs. The receptor set was obtained from a woman aged 45-59 years in good health and CMV-seropositive.

The genes are TRBV5-4 and TRBJ2-3; 7 nucleotides line up with TRBD1. Per germline, CDR1 SGHNT and CDR2 YYREEE (reference sequence). With 0 bases clipped from V and 3 bases from J, the junction kept 1 base outside the gene matches. The CDR3 consists of 14 residues. This chain's CDR3 is CASSLDRGTDTQYF. The DNA of the CDR3 is TGTGCCAGCAGCTTGGACAGGGGTACAGATACGCAGTATTTT. The full variable domain, its missing parts supplied by reference TRBV5-4 and TRBJ2-3, is ETGVTQSPTHLIKTRGQQVTLRCSSQSGHNTVSWYQQALGQGPQFIFQYYREEENGRGNFPPRFSGLQFPNYSSELNVNALELDDSALYLCASSLDRGTDTQYFGPGTRLTVL.

This clone was seen only once. The chain has TRBV5-6 and TRBJ2-5, with D possibly matching TRBD1 (6 bases). The J call may not be correct, given that the DNA end is closer to TRBJ2-7. This CDR3 has 12 residues. Germline V gene sequence: CDR1 SGHDT, CDR2 YYEEEE. DNA of the CDR3: TGTGCCAGCAGCTCGACAGGCTACGAGCAGTACTTC. Translating it yields CASSSTGYEQYF.

The chain has TRBV19 and TRBJ1-5, with D uncertain. The germline V gene encodes CDR1 LNHDA and CDR2 SQIVND (reference sequence). Trimming stripped 3 bases from V and 0 bases from J, with 18 bases between. The CDR3 length is 18 residues. CDR3 DNA: TGTGCCAGTAGTATTAGGACTGCCCCCCATTATAGCAATCAGCCCCAGCATTTT. This codes for CASSIRTAPHYSNQPQHF. The complete variable domain, with remaining parts taken from reference TRBV19 and TRBJ1-5, reads DGGITQSPKYLFRKEGQNVTLSCEQNLNHDAMYWYRQDPGQGLRLIYYSQIVNDFQKGDIAEGYSVSREKKESFPLTVTSAQKNPTAFYLCASSIRTAPHYSNQPQHFGDGTRLSIL.

V and J are TRBV7-8 and TRBJ1-5; D ambiguous. Germline V gene lookup returns CDR1 SGHVS and CDR2 FQNEAQ. Trimming took 4 bases from V and 3 from J, leaving 13 bases between them. CDR3 length equals 15 residues. The CDR3: CASSSLPGLNQPQHF. The CDR3 region has the DNA TGTGCCAGCAGCTCCCTACCCGGACTCAATCAGCCCCAGCATTTT.

The J gene is TRBJ1-1, the V gene TRBV28; D is unclear. Looked up from germline, CDR1 is MDHEN and CDR2 is SYDVKM. Trimming left V 5 bases short and J 0 bases short, with 7 bases between. This CDR3 is 13 amino acids long. The CDR3 nucleotides read TGTGCCAGCAGTGAGGTTGTGAACACTGAAGCTTTCTTT. This sequence encodes CASSEVVNTEAFF.

This clone came up once. The chain links TRBV5-1 to TRBJ1-2; the D gene is possibly TRBD1 (5 bases). There are 15 residues in the CDR3. Germline CDR1 is SGHRS and CDR2 is YFSETQ. V shed 2 bases and J shed 2 bases, with 13 bases lying between them. The CDR3 nucleotides read TGCGCCAGCAGCTTCGACAGACGGGCGAACTATGGCTACACCTTC. It encodes CASSFDRRANYGYTF.

This chain uses TRBV25-1 with TRBJ2-7; 8 nucleotides line up with TRBD1. Per the germline V gene, CDR1 is MGHDK and CDR2 is SYGVNS. The CDR3 is made up of 14 amino acids. The V segment lost 8 bases and the J segment 3 bases; nucleotides outside the gene matches: 9. The DNA of the CDR3 is TGTGCCAGCTCCAGACAGGGGACCATCTACGAGCAGTACTTC. It translates to CASSRQGTIYEQYF.

This chain joins TRBV4-2 and TRBJ2-7, with D maybe TRBD2 (6 bases). Germline V gene data show CDR1 as LGHNA and CDR2 as YNFKEQ. The V and J ends lost 4 bases and 4 bases respectively, with 17 bases between them. The CDR3 has 15 amino acids. The CDR3 sequence: CASSRGLELTYEQYF. CDR3 nucleotides: TGTGCCAGCAGCCGGGGACTCGAGTTAACGTACGAGCAGTACTTC.

The chain carries TRBV28 and TRBJ1-4, with 9 bases identical to TRBD1. Germline CDR1 MDHEN, CDR2 SYDVKM. Trimming took 8 bases from V and 7 from J; bases not matched to a gene: 8. CDR3 size: 14 residues. CDR3 DNA: TGTGCCAGCTGTACCGGGACAGGGACTGAAAAACTGTTTTTT. Translation gives CASCTGTGTEKLFF.

The chain uses TRBV7-9 and TRBJ1-2; D is undetermined. The CDR3 spans 14 residues. Germline lookup yields CDR1 SEHNR and CDR2 FQNEAQ (reference sequence). V shed 5 bases and J shed 4 bases, with 14 bases lying between them. CDR3 DNA: TGTGCCAGCAGCCTCCCGACCCCGGGCTATGGCTACACCTTC. Amino acids: CASSLPTPGYGYTF.

The rearrangement joins TRBV15 to TRBJ2-7; TRBD1 matches at 9 bases. The CDR3 covers 14 residues. V shed 6 bases, J shed 4 bases, and the junction held 7 bases outside the gene matches. Germline V CDR1 and CDR2: LNHNV, YYDKDF (reference sequence). Here the CDR3 reads CATRRTGVLYEQYF. CDR3 coding DNA: TGTGCCACCAGAAGGACAGGGGTGTTATACGAGCAGTACTTC.

This clone occurred once. V and J are TRBV6-1 and TRBJ2-3, with a tentative D call TRBD2 (7 bases). V was shortened by 5 bases and J by 2 bases, with 14 bases between the two germline ends. Per the germline V gene, CDR1 is MNHNS and CDR2 is SASEGT. The CDR3 runs to 15 residues. The CDR3 bases are TGTGCCAGCAGTAAACGAGGGGGGGCCACAGATACGCAGTATTTT. Its translation is CASSKRGGATDTQYF.

This rearrangement joins TRBV28 to TRBJ1-5, with D possibly being TRBD1 (6 bases). CDR1 and CDR2 (germline): MDHEN, SYDVKM. This CDR3 comprises 15 residues. V lost 2 bases to trimming and J lost 1 base, with 9 bases between them. The CDR3 DNA is TGTGCCAGCAGTTTAGCCAGGGGAAGCAATCAGCCCCAGCATTTT. Translated: CASSLARGSNQPQHF.

The rearrangement uses TRBV27 and TRBJ1-2, with a tentative D call TRBD1 (5 bases). V lost 2 bases and J lost 0, with 19 bases in between. Germline V gene data show CDR1 as MNHEY and CDR2 as SMNVEV (reference sequence). The CDR3 is 18 amino acids. As DNA, the CDR3 is TGTGCCAGCAGTTTAGGCCCGGGGAGGGGCCCTACTAACTATGGCTACACCTTC. It is translated as CASSLGPGRGPTNYGYTF.

The gene calls are TRBV6-5 and TRBJ1-6; 7 nucleotides align to TRBD1. Germline assignment: CDR1 MNHEY and CDR2 SVGAGI. The CDR3 covers 15 residues. J lost 10 bases, V lost 5 bases, and 11 bases had no gene match. CDR3: CASSRDRVTGSPLHF. In DNA form, the CDR3 reads TGTGCCAGCAGTCGAGACAGGGTAACAGGATCACCCCTCCACTTT.

This chain connects TRBV28 to TRBJ2-7, with D tentatively TRBD1 (6 bases). The germline V gene has CDR1 MDHEN and CDR2 SYDVKM. The CDR3 contains 15 residues. V was shortened by 5 bases and J by 4 bases, with 18 bases between the two germline ends. CDR3 sequence: CASSPIQGPRYEQYF. The CDR3 coding sequence is TGTGCCAGCAGTCCCATACAGGGACCACGTTACGAGCAGTACTTC.

The gene calls are TRBV6-1 and TRBJ2-7; 11 nucleotides align to TRBD2. CDR1 is MNHNS and CDR2 is SASEGT in the germline V gene. The CDR3 runs 15 residues. V lost 8 bases, J lost 4 bases, and 10 bases stayed unmatched. The CDR3 DNA is TGTGCCAGCGCCCCGGGGGCTAGCGGGGGGTACGAGCAGTACTTC. Its translation: CASAPGASGGYEQYF.

The CDR3 is CASTTADSRTDTQYF. CDR3 bases: TGTGCCAGTACCACTGCGGACAGTCGCACAGATACGCAGTATTTT. This chain joins TRBV19 and TRBJ2-3, with a weak D call TRBD1 (6 bases). V was trimmed by 7 bases and J by 1 base, leaving 15 bases between them. The CDR3 contains 15 residues. CDR1 and CDR2 (germline): LNHDA, SQIVND (reference sequence). The variable domain in full, completed from reference TRBV19 and TRBJ2-3, reads DGGITQSPKYLFRKEGQNVTLSCEQNLNHDAMYWYRQDPGQGLRLIYYSQIVNDFQKGDIAEGYSVSREKKESFPLTVTSAQKNPTAFYLCASTTADSRTDTQYFGPGTRLTVL.

The V gene is TRBV10-3, the J gene TRBJ1-4, with D perhaps TRBD1 (5 bases). Trimming removed 3 bases at V and 3 bases at J, with 14 bases between. Germline loops: CDR1 ENHRY, CDR2 SYGVKD. The CDR3 totals 16 residues. CDR3 sequence (DNA): TGTGCCATCAGTGATTCGGGGGGAAGTCCTAATGAAAAACTGTTTTTT. It yields the protein CAISDSGGSPNEKLFF.

The chain links TRBV27 to TRBJ1-6, with 8 nucleotides matching TRBD1. Germline CDR1 and CDR2: MNHEY and SMNVEV (reference sequence). The CDR3 loop spans 17 amino acids. J gave up 0 bases and V 3 bases, and 4 bases lay outside the gene matches. CDR3 DNA: TGTGCCAGCAGTTTGGGGGACAGGAGCTCCTATAATTCACCCCTCCACTTT. It encodes CASSLGDRSSYNSPLHF.

This clone has more than one count but fewer than ten. The CDR3 DNA sequence: TGTGCCAGCAGCTTAGCCCCAGGAAATCAGCCCCAGCATTTT. Translation: CASSLAPGNQPQHF. V usage is TRBV7-8 and J usage is TRBJ1-5; D call uncertain. The CDR3 totals 14 residues. CDR1 is SGHVS, CDR2 FQNEAQ, per germline. The V end was cut by 0 bases, the J end by 4 bases, with 7 bases between.

The V and J genes are TRBV18 and TRBJ1-5; 9 nucleotides line up with TRBD1. CDR1 is KGHSH and CDR2 is LQKENI in the germline V gene. After removal of 8 bases from V and 5 bases from J, the junction contained 4 bases not matched to a gene. CDR3 size: 13 residues. In nucleotides, the CDR3 is TGTGCCAGCACACAGGGGGCAGATCAGCCCCAGCATTTT. This sequence encodes CASTQGADQPQHF.

The chain combines TRBV5-6 with TRBJ1-3, with TRBD1 matching 7 bases. Per germline, CDR1 SGHDT and CDR2 YYEEEE. This CDR3 is built from 15 residues. V dropped 0 bases and J dropped 3; count of bases not matched to a gene: 3. The DNA for the CDR3 is TGTGCCAGCAGCTTGGACAGGGGTTTTGGAAACACCATATATTTT. Protein: CASSLDRGFGNTIYF.

This clone was counted between two and nine times. The chain employs TRBV29-1 and TRBJ2-2; the D gene is possibly TRBD2 (6 bases). CDR1 is SQVTM and CDR2 is ANQGSEA in the germline V gene. V was clipped by 4 bases and J by 3 bases, with 12 bases between them. The CDR3 runs to 14 residues. The CDR3 loop reads CSVGDWTYTGELFF. The DNA of the CDR3 is TGCAGCGTTGGGGACTGGACCTACACCGGGGAGCTGTTTTTT.

The gene calls are TRBV2 and TRBJ2-6; 8 bases agree with TRBD2. The CDR3 covers 19 residues. In germline, CDR1 is SNHLY, CDR2 FYNNEI. The ends lost 7 bases at V and 0 bases at J; junction bases unmatched: 14. The CDR3 region has the DNA TGTGCCAGCATCAACCCGCGCGACGCGGGGGGCTCTGGGGCCAACGTCCTGACTTTC. Its translation: CASINPRDAGGSGANVLTF.

The chain combines TRBV28 with TRBJ2-7; 12 nucleotides align to TRBD2. Germline loops: CDR1 MDHEN, CDR2 SYDVKM. This CDR3 is built from 18 residues. The trim removed 5 bases at V and 5 bases at J, leaving 16 bases unmatched. CDR3 sequence (DNA): TGTGCCAGCAGTCCATGGACTAGCGGGAACCCCCAGCTCGACGAGCAGTACTTC. Translated: CASSPWTSGNPQLDEQYF. The variable domain in full, with the rest retrieved from reference TRBV28 and TRBJ2-7, is DVKVTQSSRYLVKRTGEKVFLECVQDMDHENMFWYRQDPGLGLRLIYFSYDVKMKEKGDIPEGYSVSREKKERFSLILESASTNQTSMYLCASSPWTSGNPQLDEQYFGPGTRLTVT.

CDR3 region: CASSLGSGYTGELFF. The CDR3 DNA sequence: TGCGCCAGCAGCTTGGGCTCAGGCTACACCGGGGAGCTGTTTTTT. V usage is TRBV5-1 and J usage is TRBJ2-2; D gene uncertain. Germline values: CDR1 SGHRS, CDR2 YFSETQ. This CDR3 contains 15 residues. Trimming removed 0 bases from V and 3 bases from J, with 9 bases in between.